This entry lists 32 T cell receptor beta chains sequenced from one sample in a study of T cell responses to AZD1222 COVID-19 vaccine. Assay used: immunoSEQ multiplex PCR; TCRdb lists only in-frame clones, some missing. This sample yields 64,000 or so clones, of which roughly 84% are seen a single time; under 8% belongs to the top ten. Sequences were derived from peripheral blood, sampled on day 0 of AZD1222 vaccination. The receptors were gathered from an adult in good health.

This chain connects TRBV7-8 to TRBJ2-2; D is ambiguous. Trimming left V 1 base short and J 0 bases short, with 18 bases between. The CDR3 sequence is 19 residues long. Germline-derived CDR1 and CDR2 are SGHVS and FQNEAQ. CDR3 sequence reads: CASSLGAGVDRTNTGELFF. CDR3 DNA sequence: TGTGCCAGCAGCTTAGGGGCTGGGGTGGACCGAACGAACACCGGGGAGCTGTTTTTT.

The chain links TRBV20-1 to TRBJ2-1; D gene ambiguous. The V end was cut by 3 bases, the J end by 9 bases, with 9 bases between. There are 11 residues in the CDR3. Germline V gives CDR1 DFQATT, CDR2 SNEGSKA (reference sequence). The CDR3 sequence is CSASLVGEQFF. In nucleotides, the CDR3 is TGCAGTGCTAGTCTCGTGGGTGAGCAGTTCTTC.

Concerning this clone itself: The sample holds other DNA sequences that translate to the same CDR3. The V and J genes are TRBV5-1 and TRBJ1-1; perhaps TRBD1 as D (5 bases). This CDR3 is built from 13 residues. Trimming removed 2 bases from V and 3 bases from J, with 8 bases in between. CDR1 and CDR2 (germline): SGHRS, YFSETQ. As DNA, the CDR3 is TGCGCCAGCAGCTTCCAGGGAGACACTGAAGCTTTCTTT. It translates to CASSFQGDTEAFF.

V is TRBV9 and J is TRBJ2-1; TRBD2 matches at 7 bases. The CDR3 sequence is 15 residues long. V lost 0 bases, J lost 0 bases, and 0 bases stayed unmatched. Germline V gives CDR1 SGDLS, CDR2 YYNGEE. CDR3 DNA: TGTGCCAGCAGCGTAGGCGGGGGCTCCTACAATGAGCAGTTCTTC. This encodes CASSVGGGSYNEQFF. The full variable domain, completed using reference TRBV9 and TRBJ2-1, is DSGVTQTPKHLITATGQRVTLRCSPRSGDLSVYWYQQSLDQGLQFLIQYYNGEERAKGNILERFSAQQFPDLHSELNLSSLELGDSALYFCASSVGGGSYNEQFFGPGTRLTVL.

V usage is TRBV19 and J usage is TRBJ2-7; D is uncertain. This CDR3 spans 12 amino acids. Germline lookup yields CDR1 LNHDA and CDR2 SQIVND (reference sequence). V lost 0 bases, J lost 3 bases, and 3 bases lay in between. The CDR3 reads CASSIEGYEQYF. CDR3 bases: TGTGCCAGTAGTATAGAGGGCTACGAGCAGTACTTC. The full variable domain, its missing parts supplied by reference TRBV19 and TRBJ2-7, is DGGITQSPKYLFRKEGQNVTLSCEQNLNHDAMYWYRQDPGQGLRLIYYSQIVNDFQKGDIAEGYSVSREKKESFPLTVTSAQKNPTAFYLCASSIEGYEQYFGPGTRLTVT.

CDR3 loop: CASGPGGENSPLHF. CDR3 nucleotides: TGTGCCAGCGGCCCAGGGGGAGAAAATTCACCCCTCCACTTT. The chain is built from TRBV2 and TRBJ1-6; 7 nucleotides agree with TRBD1. The trim removed 8 bases at V and 7 bases at J, leaving 8 bases unmatched. This CDR3 contains 14 residues. Germline CDR1 reads SNHLY; CDR2 reads FYNNEI.

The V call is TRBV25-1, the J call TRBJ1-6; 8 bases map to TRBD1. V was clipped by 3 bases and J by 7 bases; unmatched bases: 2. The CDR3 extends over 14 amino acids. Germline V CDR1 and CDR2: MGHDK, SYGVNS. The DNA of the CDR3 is TGTGCCAGCAGTGACCACAGGGGGAATTCACCCCTCCACTTT. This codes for CASSDHRGNSPLHF.

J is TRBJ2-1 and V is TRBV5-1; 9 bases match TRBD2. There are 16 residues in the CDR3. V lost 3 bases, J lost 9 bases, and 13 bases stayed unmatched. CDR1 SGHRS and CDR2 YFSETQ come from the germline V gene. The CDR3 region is CASSSLGLANNREQFF. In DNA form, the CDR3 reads TGCGCCAGCAGCTCGCTGGGACTAGCTAATAATCGTGAGCAGTTCTTC. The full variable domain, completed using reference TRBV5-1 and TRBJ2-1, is KAGVTQTPRYLIKTRGQQVTLSCSPISGHRSVSWYQQTPGQGLQFLFEYFSETQRNKGNFPGRFSGRQFSNSRSEMNVSTLELGDSALYLCASSSLGLANNREQFFGPGTRLTVL.

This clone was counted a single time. This CDR3 reads CASSEASVTGELFF. In DNA form, the CDR3 reads TGTGCCAGCAGTGAAGCGAGCGTCACCGGGGAGCTGTTTTTT. The J gene is TRBJ2-2, the V gene TRBV2; D remains unclear. Trimming took 0 bases from V and 4 from J, leaving 6 bases between them. Germline values: CDR1 SNHLY, CDR2 FYNNEI. This CDR3 region has 14 residues.

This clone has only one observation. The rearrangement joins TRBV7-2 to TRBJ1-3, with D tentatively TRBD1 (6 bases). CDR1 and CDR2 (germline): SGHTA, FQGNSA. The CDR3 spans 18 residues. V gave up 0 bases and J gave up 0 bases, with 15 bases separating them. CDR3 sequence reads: CASSLAGTWMPSGNTIYF. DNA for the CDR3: TGTGCCAGCAGCTTAGCGGGGACATGGATGCCCTCTGGAAACACCATATATTTT.

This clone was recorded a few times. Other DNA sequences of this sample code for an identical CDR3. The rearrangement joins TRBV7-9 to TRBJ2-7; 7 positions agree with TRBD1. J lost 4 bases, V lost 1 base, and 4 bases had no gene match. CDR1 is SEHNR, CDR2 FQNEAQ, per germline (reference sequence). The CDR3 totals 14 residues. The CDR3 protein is CASSLGRGLYEQYF. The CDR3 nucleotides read TGTGCCAGCAGCTTAGGTAGGGGGCTGTACGAGCAGTACTTC.

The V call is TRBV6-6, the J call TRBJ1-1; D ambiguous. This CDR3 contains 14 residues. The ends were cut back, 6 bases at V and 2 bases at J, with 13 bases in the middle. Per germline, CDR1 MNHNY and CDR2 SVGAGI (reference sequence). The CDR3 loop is CASRTVGTNTEAFF. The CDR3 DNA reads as TGTGCCAGCAGAACGGTGGGAACAAACACTGAAGCTTTCTTT.

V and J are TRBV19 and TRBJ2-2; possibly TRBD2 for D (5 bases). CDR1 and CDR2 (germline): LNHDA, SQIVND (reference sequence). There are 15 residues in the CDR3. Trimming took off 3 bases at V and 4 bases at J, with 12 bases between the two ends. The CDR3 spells CASSIDREGTGELFF. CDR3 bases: TGTGCCAGTAGTATCGACCGCGAGGGCACCGGGGAGCTGTTTTTT.

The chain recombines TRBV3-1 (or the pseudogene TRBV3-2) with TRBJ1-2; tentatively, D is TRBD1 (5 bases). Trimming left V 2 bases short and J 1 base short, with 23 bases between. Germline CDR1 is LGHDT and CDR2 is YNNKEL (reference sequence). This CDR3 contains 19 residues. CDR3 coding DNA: TGTGCCAGCAGCCAATGGGGCGGGACCAGGACCTTTGTTAACTATGGCTACACCTTC. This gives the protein CASSQWGGTRTFVNYGYTF.

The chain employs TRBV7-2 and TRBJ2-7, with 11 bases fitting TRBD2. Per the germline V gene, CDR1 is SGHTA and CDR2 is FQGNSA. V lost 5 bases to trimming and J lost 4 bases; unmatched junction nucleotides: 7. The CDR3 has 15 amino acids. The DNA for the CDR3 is TGTGCCAGCAGCCGTATAGCGGGGGGGCTATACGAGCAGTACTTC. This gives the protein CASSRIAGGLYEQYF.

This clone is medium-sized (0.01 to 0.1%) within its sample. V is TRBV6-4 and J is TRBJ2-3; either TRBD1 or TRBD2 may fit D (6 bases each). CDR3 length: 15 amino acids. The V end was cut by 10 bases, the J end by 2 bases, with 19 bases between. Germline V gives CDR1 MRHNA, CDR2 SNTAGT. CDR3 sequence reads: CATGTRGGDTDTQYF. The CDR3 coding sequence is TGTGCCACCGGGACTCGTGGGGGCGACACAGATACGCAGTATTTT.

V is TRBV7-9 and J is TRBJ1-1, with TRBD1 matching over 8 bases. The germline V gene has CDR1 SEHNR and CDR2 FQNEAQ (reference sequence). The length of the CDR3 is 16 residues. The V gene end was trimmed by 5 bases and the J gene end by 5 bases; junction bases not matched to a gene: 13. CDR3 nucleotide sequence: TGTGCCAGCAGCAGATCCCTTGGACAGGGTGAAACTGAAGCTTTCTTT. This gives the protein CASSRSLGQGETEAFF.

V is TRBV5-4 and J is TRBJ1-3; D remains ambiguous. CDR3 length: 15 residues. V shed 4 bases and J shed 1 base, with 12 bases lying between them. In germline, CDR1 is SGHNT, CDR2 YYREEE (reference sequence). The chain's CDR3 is CASSAPQASGNTIYF. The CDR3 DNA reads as TGTGCCAGCAGCGCGCCCCAGGCTTCTGGAAACACCATATATTTT. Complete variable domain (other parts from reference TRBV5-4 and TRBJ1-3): ETGVTQSPTHLIKTRGQQVTLRCSSQSGHNTVSWYQQALGQGPQFIFQYYREEENGRGNFPPRFSGLQFPNYSSELNVNALELDDSALYLCASSAPQASGNTIYFGEGSWLTVV.

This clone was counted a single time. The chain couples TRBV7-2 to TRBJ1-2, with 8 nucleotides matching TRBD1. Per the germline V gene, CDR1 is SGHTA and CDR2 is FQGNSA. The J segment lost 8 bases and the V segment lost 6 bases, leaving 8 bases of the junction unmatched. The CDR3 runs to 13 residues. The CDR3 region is CASRAGGARGYTF. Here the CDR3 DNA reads TGTGCCAGCAGGGCAGGGGGCGCCCGGGGCTACACCTTC.

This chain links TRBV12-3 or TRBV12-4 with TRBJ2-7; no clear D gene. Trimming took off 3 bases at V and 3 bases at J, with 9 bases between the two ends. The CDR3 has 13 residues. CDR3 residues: CASSLGIYYEQYF. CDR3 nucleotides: TGTGCCAGCAGTTTGGGGATATACTACGAGCAGTACTTC.

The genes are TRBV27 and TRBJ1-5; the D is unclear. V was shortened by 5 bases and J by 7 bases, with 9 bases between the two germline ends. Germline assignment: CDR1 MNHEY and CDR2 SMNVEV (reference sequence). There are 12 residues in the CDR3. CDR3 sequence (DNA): TGTGCCAGCAGTCCCTTTGGGCAGCCCCAGCATTTT. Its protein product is CASSPFGQPQHF.

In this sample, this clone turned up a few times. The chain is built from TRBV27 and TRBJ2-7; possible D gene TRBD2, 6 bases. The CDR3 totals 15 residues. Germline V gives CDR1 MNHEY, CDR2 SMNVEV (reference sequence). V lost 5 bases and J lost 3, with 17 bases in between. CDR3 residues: CASSPRGGRYYEQYF. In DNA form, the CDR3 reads TGTGCCAGCAGTCCCCGGGGAGGCCGATACTACGAGCAGTACTTC.

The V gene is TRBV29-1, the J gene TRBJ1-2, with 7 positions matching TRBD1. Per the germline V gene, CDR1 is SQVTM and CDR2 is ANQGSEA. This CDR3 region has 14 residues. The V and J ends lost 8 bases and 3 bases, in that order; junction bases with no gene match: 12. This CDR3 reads CSTQGRGRDYGYTF. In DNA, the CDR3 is TGCAGCACACAGGGGAGGGGGCGCGACTATGGCTACACCTTC.

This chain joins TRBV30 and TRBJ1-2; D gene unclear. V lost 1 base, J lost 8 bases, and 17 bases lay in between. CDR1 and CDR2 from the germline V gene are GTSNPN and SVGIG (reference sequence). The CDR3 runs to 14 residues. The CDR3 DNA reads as TGTGCCTGGAGTGAGGTAAACTTCGGAATAGGCTACACCTTC. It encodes CAWSEVNFGIGYTF.

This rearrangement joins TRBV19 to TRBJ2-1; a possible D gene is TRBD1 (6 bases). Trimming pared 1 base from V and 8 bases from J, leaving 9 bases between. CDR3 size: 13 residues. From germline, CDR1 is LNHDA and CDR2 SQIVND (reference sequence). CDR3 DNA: TGTGCCAGTAGTATAGGTACAGGGCATGAGCAGTTCTTC. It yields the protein CASSIGTGHEQFF.

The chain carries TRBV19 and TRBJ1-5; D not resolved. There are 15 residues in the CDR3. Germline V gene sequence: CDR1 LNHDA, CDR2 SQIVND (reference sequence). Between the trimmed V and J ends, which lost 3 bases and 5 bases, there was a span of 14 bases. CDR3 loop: CASSIWSGSDQPQHF. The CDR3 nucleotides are TGTGCCAGTAGTATTTGGTCGGGATCTGATCAGCCCCAGCATTTT.

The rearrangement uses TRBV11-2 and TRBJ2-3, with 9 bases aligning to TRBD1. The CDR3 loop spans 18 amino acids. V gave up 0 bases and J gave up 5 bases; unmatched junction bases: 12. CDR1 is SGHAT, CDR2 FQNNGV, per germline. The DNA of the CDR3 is TGTGCCAGCAGCTTAGAACCCTGGGACAGGGAGTGGGTAGATACGCAGTATTTT. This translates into CASSLEPWDREWVDTQYF.

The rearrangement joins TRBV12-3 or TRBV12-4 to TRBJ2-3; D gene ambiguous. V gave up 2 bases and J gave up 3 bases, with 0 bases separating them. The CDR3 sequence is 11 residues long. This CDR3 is CASSLTDTQYF. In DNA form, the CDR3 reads TGTGCCAGCAGTTTAACAGATACGCAGTATTTT.

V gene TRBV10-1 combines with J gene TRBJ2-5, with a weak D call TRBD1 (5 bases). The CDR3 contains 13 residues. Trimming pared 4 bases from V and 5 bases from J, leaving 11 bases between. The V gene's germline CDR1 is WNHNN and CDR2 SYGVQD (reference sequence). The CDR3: CASSGQNGETQYF. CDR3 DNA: TGCGCCAGCAGTGGACAGAACGGGGAGACCCAGTACTTC.

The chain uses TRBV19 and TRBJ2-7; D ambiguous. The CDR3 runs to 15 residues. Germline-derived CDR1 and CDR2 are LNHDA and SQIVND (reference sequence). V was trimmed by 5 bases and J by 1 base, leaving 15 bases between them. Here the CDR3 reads CASSWTSEKSYEQYF. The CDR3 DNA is TGTGCCAGTAGTTGGACCTCCGAAAAATCCTACGAGCAGTACTTC.

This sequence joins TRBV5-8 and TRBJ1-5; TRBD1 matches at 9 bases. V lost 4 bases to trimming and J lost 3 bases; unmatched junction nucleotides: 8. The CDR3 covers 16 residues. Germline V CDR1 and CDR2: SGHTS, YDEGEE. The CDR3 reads CASSGTGWRDNQPQHF. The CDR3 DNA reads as TGTGCCAGCAGCGGGACAGGGTGGAGGGACAATCAGCCCCAGCATTTT.

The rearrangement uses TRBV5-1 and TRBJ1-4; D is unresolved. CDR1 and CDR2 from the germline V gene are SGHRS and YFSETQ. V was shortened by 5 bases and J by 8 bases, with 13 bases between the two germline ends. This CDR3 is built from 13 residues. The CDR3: CASRSGEREKLFF. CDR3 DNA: TGCGCCAGCAGATCCGGGGAAAGGGAAAAACTGTTTTTT.